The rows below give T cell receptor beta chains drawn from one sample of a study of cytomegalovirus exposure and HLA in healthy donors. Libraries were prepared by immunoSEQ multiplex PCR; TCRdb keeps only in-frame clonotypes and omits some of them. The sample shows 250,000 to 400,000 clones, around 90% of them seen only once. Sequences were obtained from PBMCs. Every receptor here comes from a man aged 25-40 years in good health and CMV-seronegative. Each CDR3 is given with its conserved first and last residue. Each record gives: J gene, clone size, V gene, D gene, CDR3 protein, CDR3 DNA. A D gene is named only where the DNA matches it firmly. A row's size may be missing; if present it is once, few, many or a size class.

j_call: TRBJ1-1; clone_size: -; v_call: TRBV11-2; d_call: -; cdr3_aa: CASSLGLSGRGTEAFF; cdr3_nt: TGTGCCAGCAGCTTAGGCCTATCTGGAAGAGGGACTGAAGCTTTCTTT
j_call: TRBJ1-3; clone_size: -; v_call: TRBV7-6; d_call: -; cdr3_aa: CAPRQHSTSGNTIYF; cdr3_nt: TGTGCTCCACGACAGCACTCAACCTCTGGAAACACCATATATTTT
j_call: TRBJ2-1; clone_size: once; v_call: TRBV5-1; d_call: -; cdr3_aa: CASSFTGSTYNEQFF; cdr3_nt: TGCGCCAGCAGCTTTACAGGGTCAACCTACAATGAGCAGTTCTTC
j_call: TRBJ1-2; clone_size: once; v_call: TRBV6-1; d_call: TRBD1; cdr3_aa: CASSDDRGGGGYTF; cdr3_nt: TGTGCCAGCAGTGATGACAGGGGTGGAGGTGGCTACACCTTC
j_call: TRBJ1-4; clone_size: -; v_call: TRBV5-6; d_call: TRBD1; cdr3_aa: CASSLAPGGEEKLFF; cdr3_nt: TGTGCCAGCAGCTTGGCCCCAGGGGGCGAAGAAAAACTGTTTTTT
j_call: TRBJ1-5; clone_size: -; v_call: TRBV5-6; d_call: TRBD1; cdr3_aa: CASSNRQGNQPQHF; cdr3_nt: TGTGCCAGCAGCAACAGACAGGGTAATCAGCCCCAGCATTTT
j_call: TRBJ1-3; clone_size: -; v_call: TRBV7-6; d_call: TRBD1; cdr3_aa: CASSSTLGVRQGPSSGNTIYF; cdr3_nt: TGTGCCAGCAGCTCTACCCTGGGGGTTAGACAGGGCCCGTCATCTGGAAACACCATATATTTT
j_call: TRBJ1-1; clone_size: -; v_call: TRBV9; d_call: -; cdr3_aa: CASGFREAEAFF; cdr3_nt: TGTGCCAGCGGATTTCGGGAAGCTGAAGCTTTCTTT
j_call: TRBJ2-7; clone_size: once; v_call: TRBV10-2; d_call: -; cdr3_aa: CASRLPGGSSYEQYF; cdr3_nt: TGCGCCAGCAGACTCCCTGGGGGCAGCTCCTACGAGCAGTACTTC
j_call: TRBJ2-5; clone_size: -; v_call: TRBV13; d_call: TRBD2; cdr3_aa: CASSKLAGGKETQYF; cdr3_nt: TGTGCCAGCAGCAAACTAGCGGGGGGAAAAGAGACCCAGTACTTC
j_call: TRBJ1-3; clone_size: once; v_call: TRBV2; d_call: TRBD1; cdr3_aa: CASSYGTGIGNTIYF; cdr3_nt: TGTGCCAGCAGCTACGGGACAGGGATAGGAAACACCATATATTTT
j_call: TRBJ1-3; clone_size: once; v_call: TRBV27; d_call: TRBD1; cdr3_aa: CASSLTGASGNTIYF; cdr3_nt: TGTGCCAGCAGTTTAACAGGGGCCTCTGGAAACACCATATATTTT
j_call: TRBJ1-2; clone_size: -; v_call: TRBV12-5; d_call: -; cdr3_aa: CASGLVDRSLEGYTF; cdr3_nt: TGTGCTAGTGGTTTGGTAGACAGGTCCCTGGAGGGCTACACCTTC
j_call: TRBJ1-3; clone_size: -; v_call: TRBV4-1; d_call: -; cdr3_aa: CASSPRGLSSGNTIYF; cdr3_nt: TGCGCCAGCAGCCCCAGGGGTTTGAGCTCTGGAAACACCATATATTTT
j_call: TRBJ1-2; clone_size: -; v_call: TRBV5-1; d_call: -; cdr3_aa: CASSLVVSSNYGYTF; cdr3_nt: TGCGCCAGCAGCTTGGTTGTCTCTTCTAACTATGGCTACACCTTC
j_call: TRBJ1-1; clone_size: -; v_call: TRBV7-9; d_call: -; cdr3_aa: CASRAPGAEAFF; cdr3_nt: TGTGCCAGCAGGGCCCCGGGAGCCGAAGCTTTCTTT
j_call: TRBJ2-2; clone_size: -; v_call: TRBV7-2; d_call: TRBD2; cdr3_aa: CASSFPRTSGGNTGELFF; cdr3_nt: TGTGCCAGCAGCTTTCCCCGGACTAGCGGGGGGAACACCGGGGAGCTGTTTTTT
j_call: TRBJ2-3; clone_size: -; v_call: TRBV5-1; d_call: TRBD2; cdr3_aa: CASSSLAGLDTQYF; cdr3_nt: TGCGCCAGCAGCTCTTTAGCGGGGTTAGATACGCAGTATTTT
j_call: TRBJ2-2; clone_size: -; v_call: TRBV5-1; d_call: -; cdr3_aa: CASTENQVGGELFF; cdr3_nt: TGCGCCAGCACCGAAAACCAGGTTGGCGGGGAGCTGTTTTTT
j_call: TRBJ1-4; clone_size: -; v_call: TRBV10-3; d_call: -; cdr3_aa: CAISESNTQSGINEKLFF; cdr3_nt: TGTGCCATCAGTGAGTCAAATACCCAGTCCGGGATTAATGAAAAACTGTTTTTT
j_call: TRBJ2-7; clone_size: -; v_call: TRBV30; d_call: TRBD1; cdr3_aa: CAWRRRGTGTRNEQYF; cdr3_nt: TGTGCCTGGAGAAGGAGGGGGACAGGGACCCGGAACGAGCAGTACTTC
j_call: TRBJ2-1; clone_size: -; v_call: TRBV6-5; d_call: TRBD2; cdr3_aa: CASSYFPSGGYNEQFF; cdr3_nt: TGTGCCAGCAGTTACTTCCCTAGCGGGGGGTACAATGAGCAGTTCTTC
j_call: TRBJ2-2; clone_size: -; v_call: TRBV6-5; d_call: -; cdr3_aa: CASSYSVSQGTGELFF; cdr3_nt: TGTGCCAGCAGTTACTCTGTTTCCCAGGGCACCGGGGAGCTGTTTTTT
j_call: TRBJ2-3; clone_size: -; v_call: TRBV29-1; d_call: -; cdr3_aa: CSVDWDTRTDTQYF; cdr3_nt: TGCAGCGTTGATTGGGACACCCGCACAGATACGCAGTATTTT
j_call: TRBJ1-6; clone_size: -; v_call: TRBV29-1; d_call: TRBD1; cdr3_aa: CSVLSTGLNSPLHF; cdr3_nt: TGCAGCGTCCTCTCGACAGGGCTTAATTCACCCCTCCACTTT
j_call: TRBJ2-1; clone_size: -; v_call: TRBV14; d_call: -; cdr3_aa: CASSQTGQSYNEQFF; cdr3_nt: TGTGCCAGCAGCCAAACCGGACAGTCCTACAATGAGCAGTTCTTC
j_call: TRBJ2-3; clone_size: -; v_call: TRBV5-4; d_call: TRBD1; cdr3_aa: CASRAGTGATDTQYF; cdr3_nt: TGTGCCAGCAGGGCCGGGACAGGGGCCACAGATACGCAGTATTTT
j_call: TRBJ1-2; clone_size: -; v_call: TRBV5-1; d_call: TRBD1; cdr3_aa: CASRLDRASYGYTF; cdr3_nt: TGCGCCAGCAGGCTGGACAGGGCCTCCTATGGCTACACCTTC
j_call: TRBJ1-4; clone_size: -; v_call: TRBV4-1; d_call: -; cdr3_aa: CASSLRRGSNEKLFF; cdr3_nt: TGCGCCAGCAGCCTTAGAAGGGGATCTAATGAAAAACTGTTTTTT
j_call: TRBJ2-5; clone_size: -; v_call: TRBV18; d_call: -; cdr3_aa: CASSPRRTGQETQYF; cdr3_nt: TGTGCCAGCTCACCACGTCGTACAGGGCAAGAGACCCAGTACTTC
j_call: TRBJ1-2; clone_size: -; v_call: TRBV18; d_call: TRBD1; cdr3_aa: CASSQSGQVYGYTF; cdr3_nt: TGTGCCAGCTCACAATCTGGACAGGTATATGGCTACACCTTC
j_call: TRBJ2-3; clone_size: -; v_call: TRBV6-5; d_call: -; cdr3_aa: CASGQGPTYTQYF; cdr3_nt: TGTGCCAGCGGGCAGGGCCCAACTTATACGCAGTATTTT
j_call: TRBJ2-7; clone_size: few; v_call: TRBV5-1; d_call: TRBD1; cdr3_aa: CASSPPTGGVEQYF; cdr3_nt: TGCGCCAGCAGCCCCCCGACAGGGGGCGTAGAGCAGTACTTC
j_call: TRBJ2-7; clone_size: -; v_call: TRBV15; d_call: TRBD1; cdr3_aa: CATSRVGKGTGDYEQYF; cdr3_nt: TGTGCCACCAGCAGAGTGGGGAAAGGGACAGGGGACTACGAGCAGTACTTC
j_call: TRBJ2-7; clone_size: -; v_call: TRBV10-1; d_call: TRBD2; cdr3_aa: CASSRLAGGRGEQYF; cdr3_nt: TGCGCCAGCAGTCGACTAGCGGGGGGCCGGGGCGAGCAGTACTTC
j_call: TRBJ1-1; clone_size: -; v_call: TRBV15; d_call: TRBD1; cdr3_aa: CATSPRWTGTMNTEAFF; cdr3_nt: TGTGCCACCAGCCCTCGATGGACAGGCACTATGAACACTGAAGCTTTCTTT
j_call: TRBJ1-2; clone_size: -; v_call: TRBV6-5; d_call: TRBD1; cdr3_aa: CASSGTGAWLGYTF; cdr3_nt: TGTGCCAGCAGTGGAACAGGGGCTTGGCTTGGCTACACCTTC
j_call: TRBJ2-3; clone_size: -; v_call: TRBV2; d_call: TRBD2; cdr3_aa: CASSEGLAVPTSTDTQYF; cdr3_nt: TGTGCCAGCAGTGAGGGACTAGCGGTCCCTACTAGCACAGATACGCAGTATTTT
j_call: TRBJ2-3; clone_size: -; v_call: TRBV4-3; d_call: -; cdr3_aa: CASSQDEGHSTDTQYF; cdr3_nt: TGCGCCAGCAGCCAAGATGAGGGACATAGCACAGATACGCAGTATTTT
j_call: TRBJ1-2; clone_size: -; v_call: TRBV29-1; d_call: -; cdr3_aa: CSVVGRANYGYTF; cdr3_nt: TGCAGCGTTGTAGGCAGGGCTAACTATGGCTACACCTTC
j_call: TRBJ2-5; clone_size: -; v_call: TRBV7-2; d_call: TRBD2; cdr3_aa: CASSSSGAGETQYF; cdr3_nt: TGTGCCAGCTCGTCTAGCGGGGCGGGGGAGACCCAGTACTTC
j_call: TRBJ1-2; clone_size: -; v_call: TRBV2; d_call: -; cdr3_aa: CASSEALRAPYGYTF; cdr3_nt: TGTGCCAGCAGTGAAGCCCTGCGGGCCCCCTATGGCTACACCTTC
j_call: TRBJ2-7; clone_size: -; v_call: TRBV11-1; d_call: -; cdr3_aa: CASSLDRGEQYF; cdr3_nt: TGTGCCAGCAGCTTAGATCGGGGCGAGCAGTACTTC
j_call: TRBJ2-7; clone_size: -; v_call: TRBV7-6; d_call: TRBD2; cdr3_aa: CASSLGASGPYEQYF; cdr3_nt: TGTGCCAGCAGCTTAGGGGCTAGCGGCCCTTACGAGCAGTACTTC
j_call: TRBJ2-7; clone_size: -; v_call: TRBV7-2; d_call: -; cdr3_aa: CASSPRPGGYEQYF; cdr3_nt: TGTGCCAGCAGCCCCAGACCAGGGGGGTACGAGCAGTACTTC
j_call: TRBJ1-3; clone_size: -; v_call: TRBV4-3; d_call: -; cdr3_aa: CASSQEAPRGRSGNSGNTIYF; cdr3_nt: TGCGCCAGCAGCCAAGAGGCCCCCCGAGGCCGATCGGGAAACTCTGGAAACACCATATATTTT
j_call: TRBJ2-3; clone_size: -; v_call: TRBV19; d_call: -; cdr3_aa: CATQVGQTDTQYF; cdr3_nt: TGTGCCACCCAAGTGGGGCAGACAGATACGCAGTATTTT